One and the same sample provided the 29 T cell receptor beta chains below, sequenced in a study of blood T cells in healthy people across ages (dated by TCRdb to the mid-2010s). Libraries were prepared through 5' RACE. Data came from an Illumina HiSeq 2500. A second PCR of 7 to 11 cycles was run with a J-beta primer mix and a sample-barcoded 5' primer. In TCRdb, the public reads were trimmed at Q25 with fastp and aligned with MiXCR, with productive beta chains retained. Rows are combined by CDR3 protein, so each entry shows the most common genes and DNA. The table for this sample lists roughly 1,500,000 distinct CDR3 sequences; 42% of them were counted only once. Around 8% of the sample goes to the ten largest clones. What was sequenced was blood. The receptors here all came from a woman aged 18-35 years in good health.

The CDR3 coding sequence is TGTGCTAGTGGTCCCCCGGCAGGAGGCACAGATACGCAGTATTTT. Translating gives CASGPPAGGTDTQYF. The V and J genes are TRBV12-5 and TRBJ2-3; D is unclear. V was shortened by 5 bases and J by 1 base, with 13 bases between the two germline ends. Per germline, CDR1 LGHNT and CDR2 FRNRAP. This CDR3 comprises 15 residues.

CDR3 residues: CASSARDSPTYEQYF. The CDR3 DNA reads TGTGCCAGCAGCGCACGGGACTCCCCCACCTACGAGCAGTACTTC. The V gene is TRBV9, the J gene TRBJ2-5; D is perhaps TRBD2 (6 bases). The J call may be incorrect, as the DNA end agrees better with TRBJ2-7. This CDR3 region has 15 residues. Per germline, CDR1 SGDLS and CDR2 YYNGEE.

This chain joins TRBV29-1 and TRBJ2-2; 8 nucleotides line up with TRBD1. Per germline, CDR1 SQVTM and CDR2 ANQGSEA. The trim removed 6 bases at V and 7 bases at J, leaving 10 bases unmatched. This CDR3 contains 14 residues. CDR3: CSVKGQAKVGELFF. CDR3 sequence (DNA): TGCAGCGTAAAGGGACAGGCAAAGGTCGGGGAGCTGTTTTTT.

This clonotype was seen a handful of times. The chain recombines TRBV7-2 with TRBJ2-1; 14 bases agree with TRBD2. The germline V gene has CDR1 SGHTA and CDR2 FQGNSA. Trimming removed 5 bases from V and 7 bases from J; junction bases left unmatched: 7. This CDR3 has 16 residues. CDR3 residues: CASSRSGTSGSNEQFF. CDR3 DNA sequence: TGTGCCAGCAGCCGTTCCGGGACTAGCGGGAGTAATGAGCAGTTCTTC.

This clonotype turned up a few times. The J gene is TRBJ1-2, the V gene TRBV4-2; D not certain. Germline V gene sequence: CDR1 LGHNA, CDR2 YNFKEQ. V lost 0 bases and J lost 2, with 7 bases in between. The CDR3 is made up of 14 amino acids. The CDR3 here is CASSQDPSNYGYTF. As DNA, the CDR3 is TGTGCCAGCAGCCAAGATCCCTCCAACTATGGCTACACCTTC.

The table lists this clonotype with a few counts. This chain links TRBV12-3 or TRBV12-4 with TRBJ1-2; 7 bases agree with TRBD1. The J segment lost 4 bases and the V segment lost 2 bases, leaving 13 bases of the junction unmatched. The CDR3 totals 17 residues. CDR3 sequence (DNA): TGTGCCAGCAGTTTAACGGGACGGCCAGGGGGATCCTATGGCTACACCTTC. It yields the protein CASSLTGRPGGSYGYTF.

This clonotype was seen more than once but under ten times. The V gene is TRBV12-3 or TRBV12-4, the J gene TRBJ2-2; TRBD2 matches 10 bases. This CDR3 region has 15 residues. With V trimmed by 3 bases and J by 6 bases, 4 bases remained unmatched. The CDR3 sequence: CASSLSSGSSGELFF. CDR3 DNA sequence: TGTGCCAGCAGTTTGTCTAGCGGGAGTTCCGGGGAGCTGTTTTTT.

V and J are TRBV5-5 and TRBJ2-5; D gene ambiguous. V was pared by 0 bases and J by 2 bases, with 11 bases between. Germline CDR1 SGHKS, CDR2 YYEKEE (reference sequence). CDR3 size: 15 residues. The CDR3 reads CASSLVQFAQETQYF. CDR3 bases: TGTGCCAGCAGCTTGGTACAGTTTGCGCAAGAGACCCAGTACTTC.

The V gene is TRBV28, the J gene TRBJ2-3, with D possibly TRBD1 on 6 matching bases. The CDR3 length is 15 residues. Germline lookup yields CDR1 MDHEN and CDR2 SYDVKM. Deletions cut 6 bases from V and 5 bases from J, with 18 bases between. CDR3 loop: CASSRGGPVIDTQYF. In DNA form, the CDR3 reads TGTGCCAGCAGCCGAGGGGGACCGGTTATAGATACGCAGTATTTT.

The J gene is TRBJ2-3, the V gene TRBV4-2; 11 positions match TRBD2. V dropped 7 bases and J dropped 2; count of bases not matched to a gene: 5. CDR3 length equals 15 residues. Germline V gene data show CDR1 as LGHNA and CDR2 as YNFKEQ. Here the CDR3 DNA reads TGTGCCAGCAACCTACTAGCGGGGGACACAGATACGCAGTATTTT. It yields the protein CASNLLAGDTDTQYF.

This chain joins TRBV6-5 and TRBJ2-1; TRBD2 might be the D (5 bases). The J call may be mistaken, given a closer DNA end match to TRBJ2-7. Germline values: CDR1 MNHEY, CDR2 SVGAGI. The CDR3 spans 16 residues. The DNA for the CDR3 is TGTGCCAGCAGTTACGGCGGACTGAGCTCCTACAATGAGCAGTACTTC. As protein: CASSYGGLSSYNEQYF.

The gene calls are TRBV25-1 and TRBJ2-3; D may correspond to TRBD1 or TRBD2 (5 bases each). The CDR3 loop spans 12 amino acids. Germline CDR1 MGHDK, CDR2 SYGVNS. Trimming pared 5 bases from V and 5 bases from J, leaving 8 bases between. CDR3: CASSWGKDTQYF. The CDR3, as DNA: TGTGCCAGCAGTTGGGGGAAAGATACGCAGTATTTT.

This clonotype was counted only a few times. V usage is TRBV27 and J usage is TRBJ1-2, with D perhaps matching TRBD1 (6 bases). Trimming removed 6 bases from V and 0 bases from J, with 32 bases in between. The CDR3 consists of 21 residues. Germline CDR1 is MNHEY and CDR2 is SMNVEV (reference sequence). The CDR3 loop is CASSRALGAMRNLLANYGYTF. The CDR3 region has the DNA TGTGCCAGCAGCAGGGCCCTGGGGGCGATGAGAAACCTTCTAGCTAACTATGGCTACACCTTC.

The chain carries TRBV6-5 and TRBJ1-1; D unresolved. Germline V gene lookup returns CDR1 MNHEY and CDR2 SVGAGI. The CDR3 has 13 residues. The V end was cut by 6 bases, the J end by 0 bases, with 8 bases between. The CDR3 DNA is TGTGCCAGCAGAGCTTTTATGAACACTGAAGCTTTCTTT. This encodes CASRAFMNTEAFF.

The chain is built from TRBV10-3 and TRBJ1-6; the match to TRBD1 covers 8 bases. V dropped 8 bases and J dropped 9; count of bases not matched to a gene: 6. The CDR3 sequence is 13 residues long. Germline V CDR1 and CDR2: ENHRY, SYGVKD. The CDR3 coding sequence is TGTGCCATCTGGGACAGGCCGGGTTCACCCCTCCACTTT. It codes for CAIWDRPGSPLHF.

This clonotype occurred a few times. V gene TRBV7-6 combines with J gene TRBJ2-5; TRBD2 might be the D (6 bases). CDR3 length: 17 residues. V was cut by 6 bases and J by 5 bases, with 25 bases left in between. Germline values: CDR1 SGHVS, CDR2 FNYEAQ. The CDR3 region is CASSYLNRDSRGETQYF. In nucleotides, the CDR3 is TGTGCCAGCAGTTACTTAAATCGGGACTCCCGGGGGGAGACCCAGTACTTC.

This rearrangement joins TRBV29-1 to TRBJ2-1; 8 nucleotides align to TRBD2. V trimming: 8 bases; J trimming: 7 bases; junction bases outside the gene matches: 7. CDR1 and CDR2 from the germline V gene are SQVTM and ANQGSEA. The CDR3 is made up of 12 amino acids. CDR3 sequence (DNA): TGCAGCTGGAGCGGGAGCTTGAATGAGCAGTTCTTC. Its protein is CSWSGSLNEQFF.

The CDR3 here is CASSPKWRYSQHF. The DNA of the CDR3 is TGTGCCAGCAGTCCCAAATGGCGTTATTCCCAGCATTTT. V and J are TRBV28 and TRBJ1-5; D is unresolved. Per the germline V gene, CDR1 is MDHEN and CDR2 is SYDVKM. The CDR3 is 13 amino acids. Trimming removed 5 bases at V and 11 bases at J, with 16 bases between.

This chain joins TRBV5-1 and TRBJ2-1; 9 bases align to TRBD1. The germline V gene has CDR1 SGHRS and CDR2 YFSETQ. The ends lost 4 bases at V and 10 bases at J; junction bases unmatched: 9. The CDR3 length is 14 residues. CDR3: CASSRDRADREQFF. The CDR3 DNA is TGCGCCAGCAGCAGGGACAGGGCTGATCGCGAGCAGTTCTTC. Drawing the rest from reference TRBV5-1 and TRBJ2-1, the complete variable domain is KAGVTQTPRYLIKTRGQQVTLSCSPISGHRSVSWYQQTPGQGLQFLFEYFSETQRNKGNFPGRFSGRQFSNSRSEMNVSTLELGDSALYLCASSRDRADREQFFGPGTRLTVL.

This clonotype showed up just a few times. The chain has TRBV6-1 and TRBJ1-2; TRBD1 is a possible D gene (6 bases). The V gene's germline CDR1 is MNHNS and CDR2 SASEGT. The CDR3 sequence is 13 residues long. V was clipped by 6 bases and J by 5 bases, with 13 bases between them. The CDR3 DNA reads TGTGCCAGCAGGGGGGACACCCTTTATGGCTACACCTTC. Protein: CASRGDTLYGYTF.

This chain links TRBV6-5 with TRBJ2-5; 10 nucleotides align to TRBD2. Germline V gene data show CDR1 as MNHEY and CDR2 as SVGAGI. V was clipped by 0 bases and J by 11 bases; unmatched bases: 12. This CDR3 spans 16 amino acids. CDR3 protein: CASSYSSLAGAYEQYF. CDR3 DNA: TGTGCCAGCAGTTACTCCTCCCTAGCGGGAGCCTATGAGCAGTACTTC.

The chain employs TRBV18 and TRBJ2-7; 9 bases fit TRBD1. The trim removed 6 bases at V and 7 bases at J, leaving 7 bases unmatched. From germline, CDR1 is KGHSH and CDR2 LQKENI. The CDR3 length is 13 residues. CDR3 sequence: CASSRDRGDEQYF. The CDR3 coding sequence is TGTGCCAGCTCCCGAGACAGGGGGGATGAGCAGTACTTC. The full variable domain, rest sourced from reference TRBV18 and TRBJ2-7, is NAGVMQNPRHLVRRRGQEARLRCSPMKGHSHVYWYRQLPEEGLKFMVYLQKENIIDESGMPKERFSAEFPKEGPSILRIQQVVRGDSAAYFCASSRDRGDEQYFGPGTRLTVT.

For this clonotype: Since a much larger clone is just one base distant, this may be a read error. The rearrangement joins TRBV7-2 to TRBJ2-1; 11 bases line up with TRBD2. Trimming took 5 bases from V and 8 from J; bases not matched to a gene: 11. This CDR3 spans 16 amino acids. The germline V gene has CDR1 SGHTA and CDR2 FQGNSA. The CDR3 loop is CASSHPTSGTNDEQFF. In DNA form, the CDR3 reads TGTGCCAGCAGCCACCCGACTAGCGGGACTAACGATGAGCAGTTCTTC. Full variable domain (outside the CDR3, taken from reference TRBV7-2 and TRBJ2-1): GAGVSQSPSNKVTEKGKDVELRCDPISGHTALYWYRQSLGQGLEFLIYFQGNSAPDKSGLPSDRFSAERTGGSVSTLTIQRTQQEDSAVYLCASSHPTSGTNDEQFFGPGTRLTVL.

This clonotype was picked up a small number of times. The rearrangement joins TRBV12-3 or TRBV12-4 to TRBJ2-1; D is uncertain. The CDR3 totals 11 residues. V lost 6 bases and J lost 8, with 8 bases in between. This CDR3 reads CASSTGYEQFF. The CDR3 DNA reads TGTGCCAGCAGCACCGGGTATGAGCAGTTCTTC.

The V gene is TRBV20-1, the J gene TRBJ1-5; D is unclear. Germline V gene data show CDR1 as DFQATT and CDR2 as SNEGSKA (reference sequence). This CDR3 is built from 16 residues. V shed 7 bases and J shed 0 bases, with 19 bases lying between them. The CDR3 protein is CSVPALTINSNQPQHF. The CDR3 DNA reads TGCAGTGTGCCGGCACTGACGATAAATAGCAATCAGCCCCAGCATTTT.

This clonotype appeared once. At one boundary the junction diverges from the germline segment, which might be a read error. The rearrangement uses TRBV27 and TRBJ2-7; 7 nucleotides match TRBD1. Germline-derived CDR1 and CDR2 are MNHEY and SMNVEV (reference sequence). This CDR3 comprises 20 residues. The CDR3 protein is CACSKRQGTSNPSVDYEQYF. DNA of the CDR3: TGTGCCTGCAGTAAGCGACAGGGAACCTCAAACCCCTCAGTTGACTACGAGCAGTACTTC.

In its sample, this clonotype was seen a few times. The chain combines TRBV7-9 with TRBJ1-5; 10 nucleotides line up with TRBD1. The germline CDR1 and CDR2 sequences are SEHNR and FQNEAQ (reference sequence). The junction had 3 bases not matched to a gene; V was cut back by 5 bases and J by 5 bases. There are 14 residues in the CDR3. CDR3 DNA: TGTGCCAGCAGCCAGGGACAGGGGCATCAGCCCCAGCATTTT. This codes for CASSQGQGHQPQHF. The full variable domain, completed using reference TRBV7-9 and TRBJ1-5, is DTGVSQNPRHKITKRGQNVTFRCDPISEHNRLYWYRQTLGQGPEFLTYFQNEAQLEKSRLLSDRFSAERPKGSFSTLEIQRTEQGDSAMYLCASSQGQGHQPQHFGDGTRLSIL.

The V gene is TRBV18, the J gene TRBJ2-5; possibly TRBD1 for D (6 bases). CDR1 and CDR2 (germline): KGHSH, LQKENI. Deletions cut 3 bases from V and 4 bases from J, with 12 bases between. This CDR3 region has 14 residues. The CDR3 DNA follows: TGTGCCAGCTCACCGGAGGCACAGGGAGAGACCCAGTACTTC. Translated: CASSPEAQGETQYF.

This clonotype was detected a few times. The V and J genes are TRBV5-1 and TRBJ1-5; the D gene is possibly TRBD1 (6 bases). With 2 bases removed from V and 3 bases from J, the gap between germline ends came to 12 bases. This CDR3 region has 15 residues. The germline V gene encodes CDR1 SGHRS and CDR2 YFSETQ. CDR3 loop: CASSFGQGINQPQHF. The CDR3 DNA reads as TGCGCCAGCAGCTTTGGGCAGGGGATCAATCAGCCCCAGCATTTT.